This T cell receptor beta chain was retrieved from a study of cytomegalovirus exposure and HLA in healthy donors. CDR3 length equals 13 residues. CDR1 and CDR2 (germline): SGHTA, FQGTGA. V was pared by 0 bases and J by 4 bases, with 6 bases between. Primers for the PCR totalled 60 Vbeta and 13 Jbeta. Profiling relied on immunoSEQ multiplex PCR, and the TCRdb table lists in-frame clones only, not all of them. Altogether about 190,000 clones are present, approximately 88% being singletons, with the ten largest covering approximately 0.26%. With respect to this clone: The sample contains more than one DNA sequence encoding this CDR3.

The chain recombines TRBV7-3 with TRBJ1-1; TRBD1 might be the D (5 bases). The clonotype comes from a boy aged 5-17 years in good health and CMV-seronegative. Material: PBMCs. In DNA form, the CDR3 reads TGTGCCAGCAGCTTAACAGGGGTCACTGAAGCTTTCTTT. Encoded protein: CASSLTGVTEAFF.